What follows is one TCR beta chain and its context. Its specificity is not known. This specimen belongs to a study of T cell responses to AZD1222 COVID-19 vaccine. Findings of the study overall: Spike-wide vaccine-associated CD4 TCRs dominated at 160-218 and 743-854.

Sequenced by immunoSEQ multiplex PCR; TCRdb stores in-frame clones only, minus some. This table holds around 94,000 clones, around 85% found once. Per germline, CDR1 PRHDT and CDR2 FYEKMQ (reference sequence). V was pared by 5 bases and J by 0 bases, with 10 bases of the junction left unmatched. The length of the CDR3 is 16 residues. V is TRBV13 and J is TRBJ2-7; 7 bases map to TRBD1. The specimen comprised peripheral blood, sampled 28 days after the second AZD1222 dose. The TCR originated in an adult who received the AZD1222 COVID-19 vaccine. CDR3 amino acids: CASSVSFGTASYEQYF. Written as DNA, the CDR3 is TGTGCCAGCAGCGTTTCTTTTGGGACAGCCTCCTACGAGCAGTACTTC.